The rows below give T cell receptor beta chains drawn from one sample of a study of blood T cell repertoires in COVID-19. Measured with immunoSEQ multiplex PCR; TCRdb has only the in-frame clones, and not every one. Altogether around 100,000 clones are present, approximately 84% being singletons, with the ten largest covering approximately 1.5%. Sequencing was done on a sample of peripheral blood. The receptors were sampled from a middle-aged man with acute or convalescent COVID-19. Both conserved end residues are part of each CDR3. The order of the fields is CDR3 DNA, CDR3 protein, clone size, V gene, J gene, D gene. The D gene is left open where the match is weak. Clone size is stated in some rows and not others, as once, few, many or a class when expanded.

cdr3_nt: TGTGCCAGCAGTATGTTAATCAGCACAGATACGCAGTATTTT; cdr3_aa: CASSMLISTDTQYF; clone_size: .; v_call: TRBV6-2/TRBV6-3; j_call: TRBJ2-3; d_call: .
cdr3_nt: TGTGCCAGCTCACCATCAGGGCAGGGTGGAGAAAAACTGTTTTTT; cdr3_aa: CASSPSGQGGEKLFF; clone_size: .; v_call: TRBV18; j_call: TRBJ1-4; d_call: .
cdr3_nt: TGTGCCAGCAACGTCGGGGGCACAGATACGCAGTATTTT; cdr3_aa: CASNVGGTDTQYF; clone_size: .; v_call: TRBV3-1/TRBV3-2; j_call: TRBJ2-3; d_call: .
cdr3_nt: TGCGCCAGCAGCTTACAGGGGGTTAATTCACCCCTCCACTTT; cdr3_aa: CASSLQGVNSPLHF; clone_size: .; v_call: TRBV5-1; j_call: TRBJ1-6; d_call: TRBD1
cdr3_nt: TGTGCCAGCAGTGATGGACAGAAAGTCTATGGCTACACCTTC; cdr3_aa: CASSDGQKVYGYTF; clone_size: .; v_call: TRBV2; j_call: TRBJ1-2; d_call: .
cdr3_nt: TGCGCCAGCAGCCAAACAGGGACCACAGATACGCAGTATTTT; cdr3_aa: CASSQTGTTDTQYF; clone_size: once; v_call: TRBV4-1; j_call: TRBJ2-3; d_call: .
cdr3_nt: TGTGCCAGCAGTGGACAGGGGTATGGCTACACCTTC; cdr3_aa: CASSGQGYGYTF; clone_size: .; v_call: TRBV6-6; j_call: TRBJ1-2; d_call: TRBD1
cdr3_nt: TGTGCCAGCAGCTTGGGTGGAGGGATCAGTGGCTACACCTTC; cdr3_aa: CASSLGGGISGYTF; clone_size: .; v_call: TRBV5-6; j_call: TRBJ1-2; d_call: .
cdr3_nt: TGCGCCAGCACCCTTTTCGGACAGGGCGGGTCACCCCTCCACTTT; cdr3_aa: CASTLFGQGGSPLHF; clone_size: .; v_call: TRBV5-1; j_call: TRBJ1-6; d_call: TRBD1
cdr3_nt: TGTGCCAGCTCGGGCCAGGGCTGGCAAGAGACCCAGTACTTC; cdr3_aa: CASSGQGWQETQYF; clone_size: .; v_call: TRBV27; j_call: TRBJ2-5; d_call: .
cdr3_nt: TGTGCCACTACAGGGGGCACCCTCTTT; cdr3_aa: CATTGGTLF; clone_size: .; v_call: TRBV19; j_call: TRBJ1-1; d_call: TRBD1
cdr3_nt: TGTGCCAGCAGTTTAGGAGGGATGGCTGAAGCTTTCTTT; cdr3_aa: CASSLGGMAEAFF; clone_size: .; v_call: TRBV12-3/TRBV12-4; j_call: TRBJ1-1; d_call: .
cdr3_nt: TGCGCCAGCAGCTTCCCGGGGGGTTCGACATCCGGGGAGCTGTTTTTT; cdr3_aa: CASSFPGGSTSGELFF; clone_size: .; v_call: TRBV5-1; j_call: TRBJ2-2; d_call: TRBD2
cdr3_nt: TGTGCCAGCAGAAAACGGGACAGCCGAAATGAAAAACTGTTTTTT; cdr3_aa: CASRKRDSRNEKLFF; clone_size: .; v_call: TRBV2; j_call: TRBJ1-4; d_call: TRBD1
cdr3_nt: TGTGCCAGCAGGGGAATCGGGACTTCTGAGCAGTTCTTC; cdr3_aa: CASRGIGTSEQFF; clone_size: .; v_call: TRBV6-5; j_call: TRBJ2-1; d_call: .
cdr3_nt: TGTGCCAGCAGCTTAAGCGGGGGTCCCAATCAGCCCCAGCATTTT; cdr3_aa: CASSLSGGPNQPQHF; clone_size: once; v_call: TRBV7-3; j_call: TRBJ1-5; d_call: .
cdr3_nt: TGTGCCAGCAGTTCCTCCGGAACAGGGGGCTTCTATGGCTACACCTTC; cdr3_aa: CASSSSGTGGFYGYTF; clone_size: .; v_call: TRBV28; j_call: TRBJ1-2; d_call: TRBD1
cdr3_nt: TGTGCCAGCAGCCCGAACGACAGGGGGCGTTCCTATAGCAATCAGCCCCAGCATTTT; cdr3_aa: CASSPNDRGRSYSNQPQHF; clone_size: few; v_call: TRBV7-3; j_call: TRBJ1-5; d_call: TRBD1
cdr3_nt: TGTGCCAGCAGCTGGGCCAAAAGGCCTGAAGCTTTCTTT; cdr3_aa: CASSWAKRPEAFF; clone_size: .; v_call: TRBV5-4; j_call: TRBJ1-1; d_call: .
cdr3_nt: TGCAGCGTTGTTTTTGCACGGGGGGGCCAAGAGACCCAGTACTTC; cdr3_aa: CSVVFARGGQETQYF; clone_size: few; v_call: TRBV29-1; j_call: TRBJ2-5; d_call: TRBD2
cdr3_nt: TGCGCCAGCAGCTTGAGTGAGGTAGCCGGTCGGAGCGAGCAGTACTTC; cdr3_aa: CASSLSEVAGRSEQYF; clone_size: once; v_call: TRBV5-1; j_call: TRBJ2-7; d_call: .
cdr3_nt: TGTGCCAGCAGTGACCCCGGACAGGCCACCGAGCAGTACTTC; cdr3_aa: CASSDPGQATEQYF; clone_size: .; v_call: TRBV6-1; j_call: TRBJ2-7; d_call: TRBD1
cdr3_nt: TGTGCCAGCAGTTTTGGCACGAAGAACAACAATTCACCCCTCCACTTT; cdr3_aa: CASSFGTKNNNSPLHF; clone_size: .; v_call: TRBV28; j_call: TRBJ1-6; d_call: .
cdr3_nt: TGTGCCACCAGTGACGCCTCCCGGGAGCAGTACTTC; cdr3_aa: CATSDASREQYF; clone_size: .; v_call: TRBV24-1; j_call: TRBJ2-7; d_call: .
cdr3_nt: TGTGCCAGCAGTTCTAGCGGGAGCTCAGATACGCAGTATTTT; cdr3_aa: CASSSSGSSDTQYF; clone_size: .; v_call: TRBV6-6; j_call: TRBJ2-3; d_call: TRBD2
cdr3_nt: TGTGCCAGCAGCCCTTGGGACAGGGGTAATAATTCACCCCTCCACTTT; cdr3_aa: CASSPWDRGNNSPLHF; clone_size: .; v_call: TRBV7-9; j_call: TRBJ1-6; d_call: TRBD1
cdr3_nt: TGCAGCGTTGAGGTTATGGGAGGCACGTGGGAGACCCAGTACTTC; cdr3_aa: CSVEVMGGTWETQYF; clone_size: .; v_call: TRBV29-1; j_call: TRBJ2-5; d_call: .
cdr3_nt: TGCAGCGTTGATCGGGGGGGGGCCCAAGAGACCCAGTACTTC; cdr3_aa: CSVDRGGAQETQYF; clone_size: .; v_call: TRBV29-1; j_call: TRBJ2-5; d_call: TRBD2
cdr3_nt: TGTGCCAGCAGCAACAGCGGGTGGTCTAATGAAAAACTGTTTTTT; cdr3_aa: CASSNSGWSNEKLFF; clone_size: .; v_call: TRBV28; j_call: TRBJ1-4; d_call: .
cdr3_nt: TGTGCCAGCACTATTTTTCCCCAGGGCCACGGGGAGCTGTTTTTT; cdr3_aa: CASTIFPQGHGELFF; clone_size: .; v_call: TRBV7-9; j_call: TRBJ2-2; d_call: .
cdr3_nt: TGCAGTGCTAGTCCGGTTACGAGCACAGATACGCAGTATTTT; cdr3_aa: CSASPVTSTDTQYF; clone_size: .; v_call: TRBV20-1; j_call: TRBJ2-3; d_call: .
cdr3_nt: TGTGCCAGCAGCCGGGAGCCCCCGGGGTACACAGATACGCAGTATTTT; cdr3_aa: CASSREPPGYTDTQYF; clone_size: .; v_call: TRBV5-5; j_call: TRBJ2-3; d_call: .
cdr3_nt: TGTGCCAGCAGTGAAGACGCAGGGGTGGGCCAGCCCCAGCATTTT; cdr3_aa: CASSEDAGVGQPQHF; clone_size: .; v_call: TRBV2; j_call: TRBJ1-5; d_call: .
cdr3_nt: TGTGCCAGCAGCGCCTTCGGTCTCTATGGCTACACCTTC; cdr3_aa: CASSAFGLYGYTF; clone_size: .; v_call: TRBV2; j_call: TRBJ1-2; d_call: .
cdr3_nt: TGTGCCAGCAGTTTGTCAGGGCCGGGCGGCTACACCTTC; cdr3_aa: CASSLSGPGGYTF; clone_size: .; v_call: TRBV28; j_call: TRBJ1-2; d_call: .
cdr3_nt: TGTGCCAGCAGCGGCGGAAACACAGATACGCAGTATTTT; cdr3_aa: CASSGGNTDTQYF; clone_size: .; v_call: TRBV7-3; j_call: TRBJ2-3; d_call: .
cdr3_nt: TGTGCCAGTAGTTGGGACAGGACGGGAGATACGCAGTATTTT; cdr3_aa: CASSWDRTGDTQYF; clone_size: .; v_call: TRBV19; j_call: TRBJ2-3; d_call: TRBD1
cdr3_nt: TGTGCCAGCAGTCCCTACCTAGCTTCCACAGATACGCAGTATTTT; cdr3_aa: CASSPYLASTDTQYF; clone_size: once; v_call: TRBV27; j_call: TRBJ2-3; d_call: .
cdr3_nt: TGTGCCAGCTCACCCACGACAGGGGGGGTTAGCGAGCAGTACTTC; cdr3_aa: CASSPTTGGVSEQYF; clone_size: .; v_call: TRBV18; j_call: TRBJ2-7; d_call: TRBD1
cdr3_nt: TGTGCCAGTAAGCAGTCCGGGACAGGGAAGGAAAAACTGTTTTTT; cdr3_aa: CASKQSGTGKEKLFF; clone_size: .; v_call: TRBV19; j_call: TRBJ1-4; d_call: TRBD1
cdr3_nt: TGTGCCAGCTCGCTACAGGGGGCCACTGAAAAACTGTTTTTT; cdr3_aa: CASSLQGATEKLFF; clone_size: .; v_call: TRBV18; j_call: TRBJ1-4; d_call: TRBD1
cdr3_nt: TGTGCCAGCAGTAACAGGGGAGGCGGCTACACCTTC; cdr3_aa: CASSNRGGGYTF; clone_size: .; v_call: TRBV6-5; j_call: TRBJ1-2; d_call: TRBD1
cdr3_nt: TGTGCCAGCAGCACCGGGGTTTTTACCGAGACCCAGTACTTC; cdr3_aa: CASSTGVFTETQYF; clone_size: .; v_call: TRBV7-8; j_call: TRBJ2-5; d_call: .
cdr3_nt: TGTGCCAGCAGCTTAGTGGCGGGGGCTAGCACAGATACGCAGTATTTT; cdr3_aa: CASSLVAGASTDTQYF; clone_size: .; v_call: TRBV7-8; j_call: TRBJ2-3; d_call: .
cdr3_nt: TGTGCCAGCAGCGTAGCGGGACTAGCGGCAGATACGCAGTATTTT; cdr3_aa: CASSVAGLAADTQYF; clone_size: .; v_call: TRBV9; j_call: TRBJ2-3; d_call: TRBD2
cdr3_nt: TGTGCCAGCAGCCCGAGACTAGCGGGAAGCTACAATGAGCAGTTCTTC; cdr3_aa: CASSPRLAGSYNEQFF; clone_size: .; v_call: TRBV3-1/TRBV3-2; j_call: TRBJ2-1; d_call: TRBD2
cdr3_nt: TGTGCCAGCAGCTTATTTAGCGGGGGCATCAATGAGCAGTTCTTC; cdr3_aa: CASSLFSGGINEQFF; clone_size: .; v_call: TRBV7-9; j_call: TRBJ2-1; d_call: TRBD2
cdr3_nt: TGTGCCAGCAGCCGACATGACCGGAGAGAGCTGTTTTTT; cdr3_aa: CASSRHDRRELFF; clone_size: .; v_call: TRBV7-8; j_call: TRBJ2-2; d_call: .
cdr3_nt: TGTGCCAGCAGCTTAACGACTAGCGGGGGGTTCAATGAGCAGTTCTTC; cdr3_aa: CASSLTTSGGFNEQFF; clone_size: .; v_call: TRBV7-3; j_call: TRBJ2-1; d_call: TRBD2
cdr3_nt: TGTGCCAGCTCACTGGCCGGAGGAGATACGCAGTATTTT; cdr3_aa: CASSLAGGDTQYF; clone_size: once; v_call: TRBV18; j_call: TRBJ2-3; d_call: .
cdr3_nt: TGTGCCAGCAGCCAACTAGCGGGAGCCTACGAGCAGTACTTC; cdr3_aa: CASSQLAGAYEQYF; clone_size: .; v_call: TRBV28; j_call: TRBJ2-7; d_call: TRBD2